This T cell receptor beta chain was obtained from a study of vaccination and CD4 T cells after COVID-19. The overall study: Participants were administered two doses of either the BNT162b2 or the mRNA-1273 vaccine. Stimulation used overlapping spike peptides from SARS-CoV-2, HCoV-NL63, HCoV-OC43 and HCoV-229E.

Regarding treatment: approximately nine-day PBMC culture with coronavirus spike peptide pools or control peptides (ViraFEST assay). Researchers collected the unexposed donor's CD4+ T cells before the COVID-19 pandemic (2011-2018). After being plated at two million per well, PBMCs were cultured with 9.5 to 10 IU/ml IL-2 and 8.5 to 10 ug/ml peptide pools. Trimming removed 6 bases at V and 7 bases at J, with 19 bases between. Germline loops: CDR1 DFQATT, CDR2 SNEGSKA (reference sequence). The CDR3 totals 14 residues. Once obtained from cultured CD4+ T cells, the DNA was sequenced using the Oncomine TCR Beta short-read assay. After culture, CD4+ T cells served as the source for genomic DNA extraction. TCRdb re-derived calls from the PCR reads in MiXCR, one entry per CDR3 protein. The table shows fewer than 9,500 distinct CDR3 sequences, with 35% occurring only once. Points on this clonotype: The antigen is not known.

This chain connects TRBV20-1 to TRBJ2-1; D might be TRBD2 (6 bases). The material sequenced was CD4+ T cells from blood, cultured in vitro. This sequence was found in a human donor in good health. CDR3 loop: CSAHGLAEGNEQFF. CDR3 DNA: TGCAGTGCCCACGGGTTAGCGGAGGGGAATGAGCAGTTCTTC.